This is a list of T cell receptor beta chains from one sample in a study of beta chain features in type 1 diabetes. Using immunoSEQ multiplex PCR, the repertoire was profiled, and TCRdb retains in-frame clones only, with some absent. The data contain 640,000 or so clones, about 14% of them singletons. The sample was naive CD4+ T cells from blood. The source is a man aged 18 to 30 with type 1 diabetes. CDR3s include the opening cysteine and the closing phenylalanine or tryptophan. D genes are given only for firm matches. Expanded clones are given a class, and other clones once, few, many or no size at all.

>.|TRBV11-3|.|TRBJ2-1
TGTGCCAGCAGCTTAGGGGTGGTTGGGGCCCAGTTCTTC
CASSLGVVGAQFF
>few|TRBV2|TRBD1|TRBJ2-7
TGTGCCAGCACCGAGGACAGGGATTCATCCTACGAGCAGTACTTC
CASTEDRDSSYEQYF
>.|TRBV7-2|.|TRBJ2-2
TGTGCCAGCAGCCCCGGACGGGACGGGGAGCTGTTTTTT
CASSPGRDGELFF
>few|TRBV5-1|.|TRBJ2-7
TGCGCCAGCAGCTTGGTCCACGTCGGGCAGACCTACGAGCAGTACTTC
CASSLVHVGQTYEQYF
>.|TRBV5-4|.|TRBJ2-3
TGTGCCAGCAGCAAACAGGGACGGACGAGCACAGATACGCAGTATTTT
CASSKQGRTSTDTQYF
>few|TRBV7-2|.|TRBJ2-3
TGTGCCAGCAGCTTAGAAAGGGGCACGTCCACAGATACGCAGTATTTT
CASSLERGTSTDTQYF
>.|TRBV2|.|TRBJ2-3
TGTGCCAGCAGCCCCCTTGGCGGGAGCACAGATACGCAGTATTTT
CASSPLGGSTDTQYF
>.|TRBV5-1|.|TRBJ1-2
TGCGCCAGCAGCTTATATGACAATAACTATGGCTACACCTTC
CASSLYDNNYGYTF
>few|TRBV13|.|TRBJ1-3
TGTGCCAGCAGCTTAGGTCGGCGAAACACCATATATTTT
CASSLGRRNTIYF
>few|TRBV28|TRBD1|TRBJ2-1
TGTGCCAGCAGTTCCCGACAGGGGCAGTTCTTC
CASSSRQGQFF